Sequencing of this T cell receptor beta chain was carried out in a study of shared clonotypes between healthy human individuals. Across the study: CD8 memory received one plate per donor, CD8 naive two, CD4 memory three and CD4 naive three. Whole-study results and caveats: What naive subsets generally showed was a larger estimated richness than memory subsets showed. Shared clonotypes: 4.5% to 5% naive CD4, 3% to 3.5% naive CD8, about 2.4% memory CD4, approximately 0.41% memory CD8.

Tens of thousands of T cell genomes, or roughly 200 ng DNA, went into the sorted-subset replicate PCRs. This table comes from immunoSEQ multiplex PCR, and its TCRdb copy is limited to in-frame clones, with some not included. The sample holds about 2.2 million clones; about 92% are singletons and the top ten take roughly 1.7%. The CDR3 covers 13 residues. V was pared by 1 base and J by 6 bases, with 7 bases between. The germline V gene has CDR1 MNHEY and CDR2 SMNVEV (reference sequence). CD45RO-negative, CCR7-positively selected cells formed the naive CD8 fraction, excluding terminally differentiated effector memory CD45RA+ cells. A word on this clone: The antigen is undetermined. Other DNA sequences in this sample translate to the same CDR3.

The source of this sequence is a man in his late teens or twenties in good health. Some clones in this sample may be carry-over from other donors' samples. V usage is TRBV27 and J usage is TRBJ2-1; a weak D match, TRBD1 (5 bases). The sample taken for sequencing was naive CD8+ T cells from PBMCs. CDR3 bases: TGTGCCAGCAGTTTATTAGGGGCCAATGAGCAGTTCTTC. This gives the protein CASSLLGANEQFF.